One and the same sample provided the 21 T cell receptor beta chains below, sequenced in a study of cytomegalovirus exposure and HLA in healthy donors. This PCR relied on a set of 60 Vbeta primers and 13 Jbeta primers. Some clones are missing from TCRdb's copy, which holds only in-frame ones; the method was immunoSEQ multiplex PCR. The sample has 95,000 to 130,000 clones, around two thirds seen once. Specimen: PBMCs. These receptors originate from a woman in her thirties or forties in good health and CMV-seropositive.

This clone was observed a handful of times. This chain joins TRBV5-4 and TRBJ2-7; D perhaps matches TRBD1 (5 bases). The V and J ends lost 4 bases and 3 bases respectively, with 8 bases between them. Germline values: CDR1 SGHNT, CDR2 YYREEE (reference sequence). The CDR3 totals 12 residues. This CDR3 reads CASSSDSYEQYF. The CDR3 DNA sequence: TGTGCCAGCAGCAGCGACAGCTACGAGCAGTACTTC.

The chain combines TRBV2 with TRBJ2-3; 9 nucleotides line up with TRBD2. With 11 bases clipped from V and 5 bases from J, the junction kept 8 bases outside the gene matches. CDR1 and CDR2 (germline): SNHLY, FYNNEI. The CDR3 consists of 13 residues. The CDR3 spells CASGREGGDTQYF. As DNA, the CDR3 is TGTGCCTCCGGGCGGGAGGGAGGAGATACGCAGTATTTT.

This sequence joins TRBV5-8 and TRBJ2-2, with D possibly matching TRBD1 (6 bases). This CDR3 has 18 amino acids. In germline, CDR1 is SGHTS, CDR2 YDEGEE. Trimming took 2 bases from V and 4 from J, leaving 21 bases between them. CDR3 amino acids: CASSFPLSSAGVTGELFF. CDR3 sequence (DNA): TGTGCCAGCAGCTTCCCCCTTTCGTCGGCAGGGGTCACCGGGGAGCTGTTTTTT.

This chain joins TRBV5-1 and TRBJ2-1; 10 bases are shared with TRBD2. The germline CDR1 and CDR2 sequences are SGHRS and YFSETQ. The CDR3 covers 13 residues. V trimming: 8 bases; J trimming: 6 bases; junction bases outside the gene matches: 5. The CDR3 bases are TGCGCCAGTAGTCCTAGCGGGAGCAATGAGCAGTTCTTC. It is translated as CASSPSGSNEQFF.

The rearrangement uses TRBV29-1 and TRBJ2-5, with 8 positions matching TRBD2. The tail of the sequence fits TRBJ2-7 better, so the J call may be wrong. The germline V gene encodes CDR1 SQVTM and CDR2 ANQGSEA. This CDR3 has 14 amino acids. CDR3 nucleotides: TGCAGCGTTGAGAGCGGGAGTGGGTCCTACGAGCAGTACTTC. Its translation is CSVESGSGSYEQYF.

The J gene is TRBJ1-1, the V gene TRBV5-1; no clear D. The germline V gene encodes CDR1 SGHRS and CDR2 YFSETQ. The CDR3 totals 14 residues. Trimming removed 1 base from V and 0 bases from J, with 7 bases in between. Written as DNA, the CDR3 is TGCGCCAGCAGCTTGTTGAACATGAACACTGAAGCTTTCTTT. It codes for CASSLLNMNTEAFF.

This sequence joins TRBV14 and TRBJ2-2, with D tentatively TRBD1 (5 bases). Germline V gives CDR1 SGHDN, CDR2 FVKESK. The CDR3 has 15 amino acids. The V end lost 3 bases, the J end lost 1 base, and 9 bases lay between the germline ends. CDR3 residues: CASSHGAWNTGELFF. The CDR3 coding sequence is TGTGCCAGCAGCCATGGGGCTTGGAACACCGGGGAGCTGTTTTTT.

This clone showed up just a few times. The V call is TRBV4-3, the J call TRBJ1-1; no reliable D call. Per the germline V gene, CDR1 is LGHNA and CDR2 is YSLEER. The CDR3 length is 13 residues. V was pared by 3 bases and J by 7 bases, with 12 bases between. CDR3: CASSHSTSLEAFF. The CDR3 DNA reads TGCGCCAGCAGCCATTCGACAAGCCTTGAAGCTTTCTTT.

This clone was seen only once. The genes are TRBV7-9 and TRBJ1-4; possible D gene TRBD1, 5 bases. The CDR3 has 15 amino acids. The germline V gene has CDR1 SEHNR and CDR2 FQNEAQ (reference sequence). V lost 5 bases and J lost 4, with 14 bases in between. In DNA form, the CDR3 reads TGTGCCAGCAGCCTATCGACAGACTTTAATGAAAAACTGTTTTTT. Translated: CASSLSTDFNEKLFF.

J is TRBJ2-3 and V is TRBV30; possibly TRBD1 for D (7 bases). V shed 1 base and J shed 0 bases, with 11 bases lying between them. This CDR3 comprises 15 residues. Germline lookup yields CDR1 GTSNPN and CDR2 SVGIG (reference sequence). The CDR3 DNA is TGTGCCTGGAGTGGCGGGACAGCAAGCACAGATACGCAGTATTTT. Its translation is CAWSGGTASTDTQYF.

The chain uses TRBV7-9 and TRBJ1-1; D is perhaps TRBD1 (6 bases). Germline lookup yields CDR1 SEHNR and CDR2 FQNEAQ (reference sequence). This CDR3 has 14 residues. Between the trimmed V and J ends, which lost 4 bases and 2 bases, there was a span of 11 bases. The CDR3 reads CASSSGQLNTEAFF. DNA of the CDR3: TGTGCCAGCAGCTCCGGACAGTTAAACACTGAAGCTTTCTTT.

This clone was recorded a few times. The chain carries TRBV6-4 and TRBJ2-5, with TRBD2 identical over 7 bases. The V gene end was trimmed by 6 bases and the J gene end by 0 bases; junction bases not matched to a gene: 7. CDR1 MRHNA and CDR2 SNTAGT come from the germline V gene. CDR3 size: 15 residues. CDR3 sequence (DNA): TGTGCCAGCAGGCGGGGGTTCCCCGACCAAGAGACCCAGTACTTC. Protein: CASRRGFPDQETQYF.

This chain's CDR3 is CASRTGLAPYEQYF. The CDR3 DNA reads TGTGCCAGCAGGACAGGGTTGGCCCCCTACGAGCAGTACTTC. The chain carries TRBV2 and TRBJ2-7; TRBD1 agrees at 7 bases. V gave up 6 bases and J gave up 2 bases; unmatched junction bases: 7. From germline, CDR1 is SNHLY and CDR2 FYNNEI. The CDR3 sequence is 14 residues long.

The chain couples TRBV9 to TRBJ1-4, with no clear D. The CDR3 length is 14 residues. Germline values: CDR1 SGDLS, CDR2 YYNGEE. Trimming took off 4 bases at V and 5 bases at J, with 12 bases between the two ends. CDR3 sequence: CASSSAGYNEKLFF. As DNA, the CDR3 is TGTGCCAGCAGCTCCGCGGGGTACAATGAAAAACTGTTTTTT.

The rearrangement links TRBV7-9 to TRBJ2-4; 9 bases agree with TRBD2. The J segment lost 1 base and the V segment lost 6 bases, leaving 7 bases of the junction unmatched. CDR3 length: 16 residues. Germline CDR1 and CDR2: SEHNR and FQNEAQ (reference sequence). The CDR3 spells CASRAGGPGAKNIQYF. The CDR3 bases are TGTGCCAGCAGGGCGGGAGGGCCTGGGGCCAAAAACATTCAGTACTTC.

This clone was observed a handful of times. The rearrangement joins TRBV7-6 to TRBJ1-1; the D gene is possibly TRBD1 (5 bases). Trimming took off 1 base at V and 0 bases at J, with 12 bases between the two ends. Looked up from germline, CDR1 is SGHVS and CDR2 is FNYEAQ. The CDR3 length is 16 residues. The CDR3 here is CASSLVGAELNTEAFF. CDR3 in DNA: TGTGCCAGCAGCTTAGTTGGGGCTGAGTTGAACACTGAAGCTTTCTTT.

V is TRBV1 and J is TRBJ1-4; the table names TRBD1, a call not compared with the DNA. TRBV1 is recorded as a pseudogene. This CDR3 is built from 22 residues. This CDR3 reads CTSSQSGRPPAGRNTTNEKLFF. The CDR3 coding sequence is TGCACCAGCAGCCAATCCGGACGTCCACCCGCAGGGCGGAATACAACTAATGAAAAACTGTTTTTT.

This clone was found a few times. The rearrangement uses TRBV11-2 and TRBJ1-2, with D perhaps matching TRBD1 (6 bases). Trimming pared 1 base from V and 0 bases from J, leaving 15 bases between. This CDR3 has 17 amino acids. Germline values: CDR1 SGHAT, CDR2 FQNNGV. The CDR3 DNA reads TGTGCCAGCAGCTTAGGTCCTCGACAGGATTCTAACTATGGCTACACCTTC. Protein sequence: CASSLGPRQDSNYGYTF.

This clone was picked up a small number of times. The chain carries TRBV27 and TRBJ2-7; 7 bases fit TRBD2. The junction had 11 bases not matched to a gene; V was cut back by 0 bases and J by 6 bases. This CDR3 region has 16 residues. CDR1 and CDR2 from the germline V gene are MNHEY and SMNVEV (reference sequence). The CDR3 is CASSLSVGGPSAEQYF. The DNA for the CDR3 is TGTGCCAGCAGTTTATCTGTGGGAGGGCCCTCGGCCGAGCAGTACTTC.

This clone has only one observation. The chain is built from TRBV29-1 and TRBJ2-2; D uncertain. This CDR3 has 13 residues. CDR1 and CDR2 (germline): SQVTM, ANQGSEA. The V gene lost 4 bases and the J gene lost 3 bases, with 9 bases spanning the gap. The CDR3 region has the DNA TGCAGCGTTGTGGTGGCCTACACCGGGGAGCTGTTTTTT. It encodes CSVVVAYTGELFF.

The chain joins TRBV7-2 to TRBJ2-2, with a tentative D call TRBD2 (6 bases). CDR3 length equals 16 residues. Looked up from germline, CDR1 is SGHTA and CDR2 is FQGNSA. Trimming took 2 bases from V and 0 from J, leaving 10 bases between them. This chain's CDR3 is CASSLSRTTNTGELFF. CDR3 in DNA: TGTGCCAGCAGCTTAAGTAGGACTACGAACACCGGGGAGCTGTTTTTT. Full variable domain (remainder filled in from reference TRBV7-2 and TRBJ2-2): GAGVSQSPSNKVTEKGKDVELRCDPISGHTALYWYRQSLGQGLEFLIYFQGNSAPDKSGLPSDRFSAERTGGSVSTLTIQRTQQEDSAVYLCASSLSRTTNTGELFFGEGSRLTVL.